This T cell receptor beta chain comes out of a study of neoadjuvant nivolumab and ipilimumab in lung cancer. Worth noting for this clone: Its antigen is currently unknown.

Study outcomes and limitations: Compared with tumor-adjacent uninvolved lung, resected tumors showed greater richness and clonality. From pretherapy to surgery, tumor richness and clonality rose with dual therapy. Pretherapy blood TCR richness correlated positively with resected tumor richness. Only a small number of samples underwent TCR sequencing.

Produced via immunoSEQ multiplex PCR; TCRdb's table is partial and in-frame only. This table has 7,500 to 10,000 clones, 70% to 80% appearing once. The CDR3 extends over 12 amino acids. V shed 5 bases and J shed 6 bases, with 11 bases lying between them. The germline V gene encodes CDR1 SGHRS and CDR2 YFSETQ. This specimen consisted of adjacent normal lung tissue, obtained after neoadjuvant nivolumab, alone or with ipilimumab, at or shortly before surgery. The source is an adult with non-small cell lung cancer. V and J are TRBV5-1 and TRBJ1-2; D is undetermined. The chain's CDR3 is CASRKERDGYTF. CDR3 nucleotides: TGCGCCAGCAGAAAGGAGAGAGATGGCTACACCTTC. Variable domain in full (rest from reference TRBV5-1 and TRBJ1-2): KAGVTQTPRYLIKTRGQQVTLSCSPISGHRSVSWYQQTPGQGLQFLFEYFSETQRNKGNFPGRFSGRQFSNSRSEMNVSTLELGDSALYLCASRKERDGYTFGSGTRLTVV.